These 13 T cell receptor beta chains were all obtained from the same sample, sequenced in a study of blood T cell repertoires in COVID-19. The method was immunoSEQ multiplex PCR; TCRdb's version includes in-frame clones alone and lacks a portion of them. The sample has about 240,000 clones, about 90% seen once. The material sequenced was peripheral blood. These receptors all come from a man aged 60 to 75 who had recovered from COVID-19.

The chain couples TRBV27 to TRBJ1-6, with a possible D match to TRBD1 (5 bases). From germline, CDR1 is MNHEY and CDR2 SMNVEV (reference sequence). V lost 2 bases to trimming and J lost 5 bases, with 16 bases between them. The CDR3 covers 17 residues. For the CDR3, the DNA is TGTGCCAGCAGTTTAGTGGGCAGGTTGGACAATAATTCACCCCTCCACTTT. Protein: CASSLVGRLDNNSPLHF.

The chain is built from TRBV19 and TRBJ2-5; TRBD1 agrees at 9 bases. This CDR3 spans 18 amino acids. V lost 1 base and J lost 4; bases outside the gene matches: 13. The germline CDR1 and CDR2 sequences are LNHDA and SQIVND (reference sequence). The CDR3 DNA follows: TGTGCCAGTAGTATAGTTAGGAGCGGGACAGGGACTTCAGAGACCCAGTACTTC. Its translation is CASSIVRSGTGTSETQYF.

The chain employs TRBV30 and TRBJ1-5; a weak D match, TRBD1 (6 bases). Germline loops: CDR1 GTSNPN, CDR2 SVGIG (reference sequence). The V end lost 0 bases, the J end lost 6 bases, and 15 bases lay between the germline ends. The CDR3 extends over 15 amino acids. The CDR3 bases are TGTGCCTGGAGTGTACAGGGTTTCGGCGGTCAGCCCCAGCATTTT. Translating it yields CAWSVQGFGGQPQHF.

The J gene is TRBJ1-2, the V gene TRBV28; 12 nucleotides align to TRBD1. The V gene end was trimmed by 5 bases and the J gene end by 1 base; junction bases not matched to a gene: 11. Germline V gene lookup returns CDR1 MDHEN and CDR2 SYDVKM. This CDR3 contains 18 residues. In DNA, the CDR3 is TGTGCCAGCAGTCGAGCAAGGGACAGGGGGCATAGTAACTATGGCTACACCTTC. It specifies CASSRARDRGHSNYGYTF.

The CDR3 coding sequence is TGTGCCAGTAGTCCCGTGAGGACAGTAAATAATTCACCCCTCCACTTT. It translates to CASSPVRTVNNSPLHF. The rearrangement links TRBV19 to TRBJ1-6, with D possibly matching TRBD1 (6 bases). Trimming took off 5 bases at V and 5 bases at J, with 16 bases between the two ends. Germline CDR1 reads LNHDA; CDR2 reads SQIVND (reference sequence). The CDR3 totals 16 residues.

CDR3 nucleotides: TGTGCCAGCACTTCCAGGGGAGGGGAGACCCAGTACTTC. Its protein is CASTSRGGETQYF. This chain connects TRBV6-6 to TRBJ2-5, with D possibly TRBD2 on 7 matching bases. The CDR3 runs to 13 residues. The germline gives CDR1 MNHNY, CDR2 SVGAGI (reference sequence). The germline V and J ends were trimmed by 7 bases and 5 bases, with 14 bases remaining between them.

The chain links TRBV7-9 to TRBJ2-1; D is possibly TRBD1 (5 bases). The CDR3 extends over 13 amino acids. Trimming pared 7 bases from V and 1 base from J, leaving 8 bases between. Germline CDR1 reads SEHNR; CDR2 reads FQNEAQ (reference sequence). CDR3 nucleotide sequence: TGTGCCAGCATCCAGGGATCCTACAATGAGCAGTTCTTC. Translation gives CASIQGSYNEQFF.

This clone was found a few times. CDR3 DNA sequence: TGTGCCAGCAGTGAAGGGGAGGGGCTGCAGCCCCAGCATTTT. Its protein product is CASSEGEGLQPQHF. J is TRBJ1-5 and V is TRBV6-1; D is possibly TRBD1 (5 bases). The CDR3 totals 14 residues. Germline V gene sequence: CDR1 MNHNS, CDR2 SASEGT. The V and J ends lost 1 base and 7 bases respectively, with 11 bases between them.

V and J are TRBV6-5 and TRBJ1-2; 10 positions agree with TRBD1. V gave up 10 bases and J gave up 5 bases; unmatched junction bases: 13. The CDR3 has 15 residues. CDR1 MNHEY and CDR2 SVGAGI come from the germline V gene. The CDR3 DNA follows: TGTGCCACCCAGAGGGGGACAGGGGTGGTGTATGGCTACACCTTC. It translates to CATQRGTGVVYGYTF.

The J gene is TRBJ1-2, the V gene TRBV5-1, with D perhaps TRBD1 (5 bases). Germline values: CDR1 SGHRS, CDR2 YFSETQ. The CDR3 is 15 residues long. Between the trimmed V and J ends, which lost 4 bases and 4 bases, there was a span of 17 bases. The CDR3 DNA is TGCGCCAGCAGCGCCACGGGACTCCGGAGCTATGGCTACACCTTC. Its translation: CASSATGLRSYGYTF.

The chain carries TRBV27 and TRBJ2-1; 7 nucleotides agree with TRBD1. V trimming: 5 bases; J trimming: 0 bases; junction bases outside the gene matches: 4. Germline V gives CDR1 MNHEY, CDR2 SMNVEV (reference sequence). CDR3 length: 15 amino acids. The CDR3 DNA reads TGTGCCAGCAGTGCTGGGGACAGCTCCTACAATGAGCAGTTCTTC. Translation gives CASSAGDSSYNEQFF.

CDR3 sequence reads: CASSYRGGNQPQHF. The CDR3 nucleotides read TGTGCCAGCAGTTACCGCGGGGGTAATCAGCCCCAGCATTTT. V and J are TRBV6-6 and TRBJ1-5; D possibly corresponds to TRBD1 (5 bases). The V end was cut by 2 bases, the J end by 4 bases, with 9 bases between. Germline CDR1 and CDR2: MNHNY and SVGAGI (reference sequence). This CDR3 spans 14 amino acids.

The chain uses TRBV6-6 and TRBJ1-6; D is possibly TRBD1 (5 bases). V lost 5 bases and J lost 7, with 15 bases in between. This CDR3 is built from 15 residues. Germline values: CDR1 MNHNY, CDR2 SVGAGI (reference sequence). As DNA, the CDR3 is TGTGCCAGCAGTCCCAGCCAGGGTCCCAATTCACCCCTCCACTTT. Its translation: CASSPSQGPNSPLHF.